These T cell receptor beta chains were read from a single sample in a study of CD8 T cells in Susac syndrome. Each CDR3 protein gets one entry after TCRdb re-called the immunoSEQ multiplex PCR reads with MiXCR. The sample shows roughly 190,000 distinct CDR3 sequences, 91% of them seen only once. Sequencing used CD4+ T cells from PBMCs. The receptor source for this set is a human donor with Susac syndrome. The CDR3 runs from the conserved cysteine through the conserved F or W. D genes are given only for firm matches. Some rows have no size entry. The others give once, few or many, or a class for an expanded clone.

V: TRBV5-1
J: TRBJ2-7
size: .
D: TRBD1
CDR3: CASSNTGGPGHDYEQYF
DNA: TGCGCCAGCAGTAACACAGGGGGTCCTGGCCATGACTACGAGCAGTACTTC

V: TRBV28
J: TRBJ2-7
size: once
D: TRBD1
CDR3: CASSLYGTGGEQYF
DNA: TGTGCCAGCAGTTTATATGGGACAGGGGGAGAGCAGTACTTC

V: TRBV7-9
J: TRBJ2-4
size: few
D: .
CDR3: CASSSVAKNIQYF
DNA: TGTGCCAGCAGCTCAGTAGCCAAAAACATTCAGTACTTC

V: TRBV12-3/TRBV12-4
J: TRBJ1-1
size: .
D: TRBD1
CDR3: CASSLQGAVSEAFF
DNA: TGTGCCAGCAGTTTACAGGGGGCTGTGTCTGAAGCTTTCTTT

V: TRBV6-6
J: TRBJ2-7
size: .
D: TRBD1
CDR3: CASSPGQDRYEQYF
DNA: TGTGCCAGCAGCCCTGGACAGGATAGATACGAGCAGTACTTC

V: TRBV4-1
J: TRBJ2-5
size: .
D: TRBD2
CDR3: CASSQGRLADRETQYF
DNA: TGCGCCAGCAGCCAAGGGAGACTAGCGGACCGTGAGACCCAGTACTTC

V: TRBV4-1
J: TRBJ2-1
size: .
D: .
CDR3: CASSQEHVLREQFF
DNA: TGCGCCAGCAGCCAAGAACACGTATTAAGGGAGCAGTTCTTC

V: TRBV6-5
J: TRBJ2-5
size: .
D: .
CDR3: CASSVLGVGQETQYF
DNA: TGTGCCAGCAGTGTCCTCGGGGTAGGCCAAGAGACCCAGTACTTC

V: TRBV2
J: TRBJ1-5
size: once
D: .
CDR3: CASSVRGSNQPQHF
DNA: TGTGCCAGCAGTGTCCGGGGGAGCAATCAGCCCCAGCATTTT

V: TRBV6-1
J: TRBJ2-7
size: .
D: TRBD1
CDR3: CASRVGQGTYEQYF
DNA: TGTGCCAGCAGGGTCGGACAGGGGACCTACGAGCAGTACTTC

V: TRBV5-1
J: TRBJ1-2
size: once
D: .
CDR3: CASSLAETNYGYTF
DNA: TGCGCCAGCAGCTTGGCAGAGACTAACTATGGCTACACCTTC

V: TRBV30
J: TRBJ2-5
size: few
D: TRBD2
CDR3: CASTSGGETQYF
DNA: TGTGCCTCGACTAGCGGGGGAGAGACCCAGTACTTC

V: TRBV6-5
J: TRBJ2-1
size: few
D: .
CDR3: CASRTGPYNEQFF
DNA: TGTGCCAGCCGAACGGGACCCTACAATGAGCAGTTCTTC

V: TRBV27
J: TRBJ2-7
size: .
D: TRBD2
CDR3: CASSLTRMREVSYEQYF
DNA: TGTGCCAGCAGTTTAACCCGAATGCGGGAGGTCTCCTACGAGCAGTACTTC

V: TRBV5-1
J: TRBJ2-1
size: .
D: .
CDR3: CASSLDVPNNEQFF
DNA: TGCGCCAGCAGCTTGGACGTACCCAACAATGAGCAGTTCTTC

V: TRBV2
J: TRBJ1-1
size: .
D: .
CDR3: CASSRDMNTEAFF
DNA: TGTGCCAGCAGTAGAGACATGAACACTGAAGCTTTCTTT

V: TRBV10-3
J: TRBJ2-7
size: .
D: TRBD1
CDR3: CASTGGYEREQYF
DNA: TGTGCCTCGACAGGGGGCTATGAACGGGAGCAGTACTTC

V: TRBV6-5
J: TRBJ2-7
size: .
D: TRBD1
CDR3: CAVRPGTGTYEQYF
DNA: TGTGCCGTGCGGCCCGGGACAGGGACCTACGAGCAGTACTTC

V: TRBV5-4
J: TRBJ2-3
size: .
D: TRBD2
CDR3: CASNRLASGTDTQYF
DNA: TGTGCCAGCAACCGACTAGCGTCGGGCACAGATACGCAGTATTTT

V: TRBV7-9
J: TRBJ2-1
size: .
D: .
CDR3: CASSLEGRTVFF
DNA: TGTGCCAGCAGCTTAGAGGGACGAACGGTGTTCTTC

V: TRBV4-2
J: TRBJ2-1
size: .
D: .
CDR3: CASSQDGAGSYNEQFF
DNA: TGTGCCAGCAGCCAAGACGGGGCGGGCTCCTACAATGAGCAGTTCTTC

V: TRBV7-3
J: TRBJ2-3
size: .
D: .
CDR3: CASSLTDPGTDTQYF
DNA: TGTGCCAGCAGCTTAACAGATCCAGGGACAGATACGCAGTATTTT

V: TRBV3-1
J: TRBJ1-2
size: .
D: TRBD1
CDR3: CASSQVGGQLYGYTF
DNA: TGTGCCAGCAGCCAAGTCGGGGGACAGCTCTATGGCTACACCTTC

V: TRBV9
J: TRBJ2-1
size: .
D: TRBD2
CDR3: CASSVETSGYNEQFF
DNA: TGTGCCAGCAGCGTAGAGACTAGCGGATACAATGAGCAGTTCTTC

V: TRBV6-6
J: TRBJ1-5
size: once
D: TRBD1
CDR3: CASSWDRVNQPQHF
DNA: TGTGCCAGCAGTTGGGACAGGGTCAATCAGCCCCAGCATTTT

V: TRBV5-4
J: TRBJ2-2
size: .
D: .
CDR3: CASSLDYTGELFF
DNA: TGTGCCAGCAGCTTGGATTACACCGGGGAGCTGTTTTTT

V: TRBV20-1
J: TRBJ1-1
size: .
D: .
CDR3: CSGLGPNTEAFF
DNA: TGCAGTGGTCTTGGACCTAACACTGAAGCTTTCTTT

V: TRBV20-1
J: TRBJ2-7
size: few
D: .
CDR3: CSGWGVPPYEQYF
DNA: TGCAGTGGGTGGGGGGTTCCTCCCTACGAGCAGTACTTC

V: TRBV4-2
J: TRBJ2-3
size: .
D: TRBD1
CDR3: CASSQALRTGEDTQYF
DNA: TGTGCCAGCAGCCAAGCTCTTAGGACAGGTGAAGATACGCAGTATTTT

V: TRBV5-1
J: TRBJ2-2
size: .
D: TRBD2
CDR3: CASSLSGTNTGELFF
DNA: TGCGCCAGCAGCTTAAGCGGGACCAACACCGGGGAGCTGTTTTTT

V: TRBV5-5
J: TRBJ2-7
size: .
D: TRBD1
CDR3: CASSTGQGGYYEQYF
DNA: TGTGCCAGCAGCACAGGACAGGGGGGATACTACGAGCAGTACTTC

V: TRBV7-3
J: TRBJ1-1
size: .
D: .
CDR3: CASSRDGGTEAFF
DNA: TGTGCCAGCAGCCGCGACGGGGGCACTGAAGCTTTCTTT

V: TRBV18
J: TRBJ2-2
size: .
D: .
CDR3: CASSSMTLANTGELFF
DNA: TGTGCCAGCTCATCCATGACACTCGCGAACACCGGGGAGCTGTTTTTT

V: TRBV10-3
J: TRBJ2-2
size: .
D: .
CDR3: CAISGGGELFF
DNA: TGTGCCATCAGTGGCGGCGGGGAGCTGTTTTTT

V: TRBV28
J: TRBJ1-2
size: .
D: .
CDR3: CASSFAGTAVYGYTF
DNA: TGTGCCAGCAGTTTCGCCGGGACGGCCGTCTATGGCTACACCTTC

V: TRBV18
J: TRBJ1-5
size: .
D: TRBD1
CDR3: CASSGTVDQPQHF
DNA: TGTGCCAGCTCGGGGACAGTAGATCAGCCCCAGCATTTT

V: TRBV27
J: TRBJ2-5
size: .
D: TRBD2
CDR3: CASSPQYPGLAREETQYF
DNA: TGTGCCAGCAGTCCCCAATACCCCGGACTAGCGAGAGAAGAGACCCAGTACTTC

V: TRBV30
J: TRBJ2-1
size: once
D: TRBD1
CDR3: CAWRRPGQGYNEQFF
DNA: TGTGCCTGGAGGAGACCGGGACAGGGCTACAATGAGCAGTTCTTC

V: TRBV18
J: TRBJ2-5
size: .
D: TRBD2
CDR3: CASSTGLAVQETQYF
DNA: TGTGCCAGCTCAACCGGACTAGCGGTTCAAGAGACCCAGTACTTC

V: TRBV3-1
J: TRBJ1-4
size: .
D: .
CDR3: CASSQAGESTVEKLFF
DNA: TGTGCCAGCAGCCAAGCAGGGGAGAGTACCGTTGAAAAACTGTTTTTT

V: TRBV30
J: TRBJ2-7
size: .
D: .
CDR3: CAWSSSYEQYF
DNA: TGTGCCTGGAGTAGCTCCTACGAGCAGTACTTC

V: TRBV5-1
J: TRBJ2-3
size: once
D: TRBD2
CDR3: CASSLDLAGGPGDTQYF
DNA: TGCGCCAGCAGCTTGGATCTAGCGGGGGGGCCTGGGGATACGCAGTATTTT

V: TRBV20-1
J: TRBJ2-7
size: .
D: .
CDR3: CSATGAVSYEQYF
DNA: TGCAGTGCTACGGGGGCAGTCTCCTACGAGCAGTACTTC

V: TRBV5-6
J: TRBJ1-5
size: .
D: TRBD1
CDR3: CASSRIGTVAQPQHF
DNA: TGTGCCAGCAGCCGCATCGGGACAGTGGCTCAGCCCCAGCATTTT

V: TRBV7-9
J: TRBJ2-2
size: once
D: TRBD2
CDR3: CASTKGGLAGTGELFF
DNA: TGTGCCAGCACCAAAGGAGGGCTAGCGGGAACCGGGGAGCTGTTTTTT

V: TRBV27
J: TRBJ1-2
size: .
D: TRBD1
CDR3: CAIRDRMNAGVYGYTF
DNA: TGTGCCATCAGGGACAGGATGAACGCAGGAGTATATGGCTACACCTTC

V: TRBV12-3/TRBV12-4
J: TRBJ2-3
size: .
D: .
CDR3: CASSLVPVYTQYF
DNA: TGTGCCAGCAGTCTCGTGCCGGTCTATACGCAGTATTTT

V: TRBV27
J: TRBJ2-1
size: .
D: TRBD2
CDR3: CASRNLAGAYNEQFF
DNA: TGTGCCAGCAGAAACCTAGCGGGGGCGTACAATGAGCAGTTCTTC

V: TRBV12-3/TRBV12-4
J: TRBJ1-6
size: .
D: .
CDR3: CASSLQGTNSPLHF
DNA: TGTGCCAGCAGTCTACAGGGAACTAATTCACCCCTCCACTTT

V: TRBV19
J: TRBJ1-2
size: .
D: .
CDR3: CASSIDPDNYGYTF
DNA: TGTGCCAGTAGTATAGATCCGGACAACTATGGCTACACCTTC

V: TRBV5-1
J: TRBJ2-7
size: .
D: TRBD2
CDR3: CASSRTRGPYEQYF
DNA: TGCGCCAGCAGCAGGACTAGAGGTCCCTACGAGCAGTACTTC

V: TRBV15
J: TRBJ1-3
size: .
D: .
CDR3: CATSRVHSSGNTIYF
DNA: TGTGCCACCAGCAGAGTCCATAGCTCTGGAAACACCATATATTTT

V: TRBV3-1
J: TRBJ2-2
size: .
D: .
CDR3: CASSQAGSTGELFF
DNA: TGTGCCAGCAGCCAAGCGGGGAGCACCGGGGAGCTGTTTTTT

V: TRBV9
J: TRBJ2-5
size: .
D: .
CDR3: CASSSRLGYQETQYF
DNA: TGTGCCAGCAGCTCCCGCCTGGGGTACCAAGAGACCCAGTACTTC

V: TRBV11-2
J: TRBJ2-1
size: once
D: TRBD1
CDR3: CASSWGQGIYNEQFF
DNA: TGTGCCAGCAGCTGGGGACAGGGGATTTACAATGAGCAGTTCTTC

V: TRBV6-5
J: TRBJ1-1
size: .
D: TRBD1
CDR3: CASSLGQGRNTEAFF
DNA: TGTGCCAGCAGTTTGGGACAGGGAAGGAACACTGAAGCTTTCTTT

V: TRBV20-1
J: TRBJ2-7
size: .
D: TRBD2
CDR3: CSARGQLPSGRLGEQYF
DNA: TGCAGTGCTAGAGGCCAGTTACCTAGCGGGAGATTGGGCGAGCAGTACTTC

V: TRBV7-2
J: TRBJ2-7
size: .
D: TRBD1
CDR3: CASSLYRGATYEQYF
DNA: TGTGCCAGCAGCTTATACAGGGGGGCTACCTACGAGCAGTACTTC